The 17 T cell receptor beta chains in this list originate from one sample, sequenced in a study of beta chain features in type 1 diabetes. Reverse transcribing all isolated RNA meant expressed TCRB transcripts were sequenced. Method: immunoSEQ multiplex PCR; TCRdb's copy keeps in-frame clones and lacks some. The repertoire holds about 140,000 clones, with 6.5% to 8.5% as singletons. Sequencing used central memory CD4+ T cells from blood. Receptors were obtained from a woman aged 30 to 39 in good health.

This clone was observed a handful of times. The V gene is TRBV11-2, the J gene TRBJ2-5; 11 nucleotides agree with TRBD2. This CDR3 has 16 residues. Germline CDR1 SGHAT, CDR2 FQNNGV. V was clipped by 3 bases and J by 0 bases; unmatched bases: 3. The CDR3 DNA follows: TGTGCCAGCAGCTTGGGGACTAGCGGTTACCAAGAGACCCAGTACTTC. This codes for CASSLGTSGYQETQYF.

This clone was seen more than once but under ten times. The rearrangement uses TRBV7-6 and TRBJ2-5, with D unresolved. Per the germline V gene, CDR1 is SGHVS and CDR2 is FNYEAQ. V was shortened by 2 bases and J by 7 bases, with 14 bases between the two germline ends. The CDR3 contains 14 residues. The CDR3 here is CASSLQALRGTQYF. CDR3 nucleotides: TGTGCCAGCAGCTTACAGGCGTTGCGTGGGACCCAGTACTTC. The complete variable domain, with remaining parts taken from reference TRBV7-6 and TRBJ2-5, reads GAGVSQSPRYKVTKRGQDVALRCDPISGHVSLYWYRQALGQGPEFLTYFNYEAQQDKSGLPNDRFSAERPEGSISTLTIQRTEQRDSAMYRCASSLQALRGTQYFGPGTRLLVL.

There are a few counts of this clone. V usage is TRBV2 and J usage is TRBJ2-2; tentative D call: TRBD1 (6 bases). V lost 6 bases and J 6 bases, leaving 14 bases between the germline ends. The CDR3 extends over 14 amino acids. The germline CDR1 and CDR2 sequences are SNHLY and FYNNEI. CDR3 protein: CASSRYTGPGELFF. Here the CDR3 DNA reads TGTGCCAGCAGCCGTTATACAGGGCCCGGGGAGCTGTTTTTT.

The J gene is TRBJ2-5, the V gene TRBV19; 7 bases agree with TRBD2. From germline, CDR1 is LNHDA and CDR2 SQIVND (reference sequence). The CDR3 has 13 amino acids. Trimming at V came to 6 bases and at J to 7 bases, leaving 8 bases not matched to a gene. The CDR3 DNA reads as TGTGCCAGTAGAGGGGACTACGGCGGGACCCAGTACTTC. This sequence encodes CASRGDYGGTQYF.

This clone occurred a few times. The rearrangement uses TRBV18 and TRBJ2-1, with 11 bases that match TRBD2. CDR1 and CDR2 (germline): KGHSH, LQKENI. J gave up 6 bases and V 2 bases, and 0 bases lay outside the gene matches. CDR3 length: 14 amino acids. CDR3 nucleotides: TGTGCCAGCTCACCAACTAGCGGGAGCAATGAGCAGTTCTTC. It is translated as CASSPTSGSNEQFF.

The chain employs TRBV30 and TRBJ2-5; 7 bases line up with TRBD1. The J segment lost 1 base and the V segment lost 1 base, leaving 0 bases of the junction unmatched. From germline, CDR1 is GTSNPN and CDR2 SVGIG (reference sequence). The CDR3 contains 13 residues. DNA of the CDR3: TGTGCCTGGAGTGGGGACAGCCAAGAGACCCAGTACTTC. This sequence encodes CAWSGDSQETQYF.

This rearrangement joins TRBV18 to TRBJ2-2, with a possible D match to TRBD1 (6 bases). Trimming removed 5 bases at V and 1 base at J, with 11 bases between. Looked up from germline, CDR1 is KGHSH and CDR2 is LQKENI. The CDR3 is 15 amino acids. The DNA for the CDR3 is TGTGCCAGCTCAGGAACGGGACAGAACACCGGGGAGCTGTTTTTT. Amino acid sequence: CASSGTGQNTGELFF.

This clone was seen a handful of times. The chain combines TRBV5-1 with TRBJ1-4, with unresolved D. V was trimmed by 0 bases and J by 3 bases, leaving 6 bases between them. CDR1 SGHRS and CDR2 YFSETQ come from the germline V gene. The CDR3 is made up of 14 amino acids. The CDR3, as DNA: TGCGCCAGCAGCTTGGACAGCCCTAATGAAAAACTGTTTTTT. Translated, it gives CASSLDSPNEKLFF.

This clone was seen a handful of times. This rearrangement joins TRBV7-2 to TRBJ2-1; 9 bases agree with TRBD1. Trimming cost V 3 bases and J 8 bases; bases outside gene matches: 20. Germline V gene data show CDR1 as SGHTA and CDR2 as FQGNSA. CDR3 length: 19 amino acids. CDR3 DNA: TGTGCCAGCAGCTTTAAGCGTACCGGGACAGGGTTGAGGTCCGATGAGCAGTTCTTC. It specifies CASSFKRTGTGLRSDEQFF.

This clone has just a few counts. The chain carries TRBV28 and TRBJ2-4; the D is unclear. CDR1 and CDR2 from the germline V gene are MDHEN and SYDVKM. The V end lost 6 bases, the J end lost 5 bases, and 17 bases lay between the germline ends. There are 15 residues in the CDR3. The CDR3 sequence: CASSPLDRRENIQYF. CDR3 in DNA: TGTGCCAGCAGCCCCCTAGATCGGCGCGAAAACATTCAGTACTTC. Full variable domain (rest looked up from reference TRBV28 and TRBJ2-4): DVKVTQSSRYLVKRTGEKVFLECVQDMDHENMFWYRQDPGLGLRLIYFSYDVKMKEKGDIPEGYSVSREKKERFSLILESASTNQTSMYLCASSPLDRRENIQYFGAGTRLSVL.

This clone occurred a few times. V gene TRBV2 combines with J gene TRBJ1-3; 7 nucleotides agree with TRBD1. There are 13 residues in the CDR3. The ends lost 9 bases at V and 2 bases at J; junction bases unmatched: 4. From germline, CDR1 is SNHLY and CDR2 FYNNEI. CDR3 sequence reads: CASTGDTGNTIYF. The CDR3 coding sequence is TGTGCCAGTACAGGGGATACTGGAAACACCATATATTTT.

On this clone itself: Other DNA sequences in the sample encode the same CDR3. This rearrangement joins TRBV7-6 to TRBJ1-2; 7 bases map to TRBD1. V lost 5 bases, J lost 3 bases, and 6 bases stayed unmatched. Germline loops: CDR1 SGHVS, CDR2 FNYEAQ. CDR3 length: 14 residues. Here the CDR3 reads CASSPGTGDYGYTF. The DNA for the CDR3 is TGTGCCAGCAGCCCAGGAACAGGGGACTATGGCTACACCTTC.

The gene calls are TRBV18 and TRBJ1-2, with D tentatively TRBD1 (5 bases). The length of the CDR3 is 17 residues. V lost 1 base and J lost 1, with 16 bases in between. Germline V lookup: CDR1 KGHSH, CDR2 LQKENI. CDR3: CASSPQRPGNRNYGYTF. CDR3 bases: TGTGCCAGCTCACCACAAAGGCCAGGGAATCGTAACTATGGCTACACCTTC.

This clone was counted only a few times. J is TRBJ2-1 and V is TRBV25-1, with 13 bases aligning to TRBD2. CDR1 is MGHDK and CDR2 is SYGVNS in the germline V gene. V lost 2 bases to trimming and J lost 6 bases; unmatched junction nucleotides: 7. This CDR3 is built from 17 residues. CDR3: CASSEPELAGGVNEQFF. The CDR3 DNA is TGTGCCAGCAGTGAACCGGAACTAGCGGGAGGGGTCAATGAGCAGTTCTTC.

The sample holds a few counts of this clone. The J gene is TRBJ2-1, the V gene TRBV4-1, with 7 bases aligning to TRBD2. Trimming took 0 bases from V and 8 from J; bases not matched to a gene: 10. Per the germline V gene, CDR1 is MGHRA and CDR2 is YSYEKL. The length of the CDR3 is 16 residues. CDR3 nucleotide sequence: TGCGCCAGCAGCCAAGACTGGACTAGGATTGGGTATGAGCAGTTCTTC. It codes for CASSQDWTRIGYEQFF.

In its sample, this clone was seen a few times. J is TRBJ2-5 and V is TRBV6-1; 11 nucleotides align to TRBD1. Looked up from germline, CDR1 is MNHNS and CDR2 is SASEGT. Trimming at V came to 1 base and at J to 4 bases, leaving 8 bases not matched to a gene. The CDR3 length is 17 residues. The CDR3 DNA reads as TGTGCCAGCAGTGAAGTTCCTCCGGGACAGGGGGGAGAGACCCAGTACTTC. Its protein product is CASSEVPPGQGGETQYF.

There are many counts of this clone. The chain links TRBV4-3 to TRBJ2-7, with TRBD1 as a possible D gene (6 bases). Germline V gene lookup returns CDR1 LGHNA and CDR2 YSLEER. The CDR3 spans 15 residues. Trimming left V 3 bases short and J 2 bases short, with 14 bases between. The CDR3 loop is CASSQSDRVAYEQYF. The DNA of the CDR3 is TGCGCCAGCAGCCAGTCGGACAGAGTAGCCTACGAGCAGTACTTC.